This entry describes one TCR beta chain. These data come from a study of CD8+ T cells in alopecia areata. Regarding treatment: oral pan-JAK inhibitor, 5-10 mg twice daily. As the sequencing template, cDNA was produced by extracting RNA and reverse transcribing it. TCRdb keeps only in-frame clones here, not all; method: immunoSEQ multiplex PCR. The repertoire holds 110,000 to 150,000 clones, about 51% seen once, with around a sixth in the top ten. This CDR3 has 12 residues. Trimming removed 5 bases from V and 5 bases from J, with 12 bases in between. The germline CDR1 and CDR2 sequences are GTSNPN and SVGIG (reference sequence).

The input for sequencing was CD8+ T cells sorted from blood, taken at week 4, from a patient treated with tofacitinib. The sequence was obtained from a human donor with alopecia areata. V and J are TRBV30 and TRBJ1-2; D gene uncertain. The CDR3 bases are TGTGCCTGGGTTCGACCGGGATATGGCTACACCTTC. Residues: CAWVRPGYGYTF.